The rows below give T cell receptor beta chains drawn from one sample of a study of blood T cell repertoires in COVID-19. Produced via immunoSEQ multiplex PCR; TCRdb's table is partial and in-frame only. The repertoire includes hundreds of thousands of clones, more than 70% of them detected once, and about 12% sits in the top ten. The sequenced sample consisted of peripheral blood. The receptor set was obtained from a woman between 45 and 65 years old with COVID-19, enrolled during active disease. CDR3s include the opening cysteine and the closing phenylalanine or tryptophan. The D gene is left open where the match is weak. Expanded clones are given a class, and other clones once, few, many or no size at all.

V	size	D	J	DNA	CDR3
TRBV28	few	-	TRBJ1-2	TGTAAGGCGGGGATGCCAGGCGGCTATGGCTACACCTTC	CKAGMPGGYGYTF
TRBV29-1	once	-	TRBJ1-2	TGCAGCGCCGAAACAGGGACCCACTATGGCTACACCTTC	CSAETGTHYGYTF
TRBV25-1	-	TRBD1	TRBJ1-5	TGTGCCAGCAGTGGCCTGTCAGGGGGCGAGGGCAATCAGCCCCAGCATTTT	CASSGLSGGEGNQPQHF
TRBV13	-	TRBD1	TRBJ1-2	TGTGCCAGCAGCTTTACAGGGGGCGGCTACACCTTC	CASSFTGGGYTF
TRBV11-2	-	TRBD1	TRBJ2-1	TGTGCCAGCAACAACAGGGGCTACAATGAGCAGTTCTTC	CASNNRGYNEQFF
TRBV29-1	-	-	TRBJ2-7	TGCAGCGTCGGGACTCCCCGATCCTACGAGCAGTACTTC	CSVGTPRSYEQYF
TRBV7-3	-	TRBD2	TRBJ2-3	TGTGCCAGCAGCTCCCTAGCGGGGGGCCGATTCTCGACAGATACGCAGTATTTT	CASSSLAGGRFSTDTQYF
TRBV6-6	few	-	TRBJ2-2	TGTGCCAGCTCGGGCAGGGTCTCGACCGGGGAGCTGTTTTTT	CASSGRVSTGELFF
TRBV10-1	-	TRBD1	TRBJ2-1	TGCGCCAGCAGTGAGCTCGGACAGGGTGGAAATGAGCAGTTCTTC	CASSELGQGGNEQFF
TRBV19	-	-	TRBJ1-5	TGTGCCAGTAGTGTAAAGCTATATAGCAATCAGCCCCAGCATTTT	CASSVKLYSNQPQHF
TRBV21-1	-	-	TRBJ1-2	TGTGCCAGCAGCATACGAGACAGGGCCGATGGCTACACCTTC	CASSIRDRADGYTF
TRBV19	-	TRBD1	TRBJ1-1	TGTGCCAGTAGTCGTAGACAGGGGGACACTGAAGCTTTCTTT	CASSRRQGDTEAFF
TRBV6-6	-	-	TRBJ1-1	TGTGCCAGCAGTTACCCGGTCAGGGAAGGCACTGAAGCTTTCTTT	CASSYPVREGTEAFF
TRBV4-1	-	-	TRBJ2-5	TGCGCCAGCAGCCAGTATAAAGGGGGTGTGGAGACCCAGTACTTC	CASSQYKGGVETQYF
TRBV5-4	-	-	TRBJ1-2	TGTGCCAGCAGCCCAGACGGGTCGCGATGGGGCTACACCTTC	CASSPDGSRWGYTF
TRBV19	-	TRBD1	TRBJ1-1	TGTGCCAGTAGTCCCCCGGGACAGGTGTTGAACACTGAAGCTTTCTTT	CASSPPGQVLNTEAFF
TRBV30	few	TRBD1	TRBJ1-6	TGTGCCGGAGGGACAGGGAGCTCCTATAATTCACCCCTCCACTTT	CAGGTGSSYNSPLHF
TRBV29-1	-	TRBD1	TRBJ1-2	TGCAGCGTTGATCTCCGGGAGGGGGACAGGGGGCAGTTTGGCTACACCTTC	CSVDLREGDRGQFGYTF
TRBV30	-	-	TRBJ1-1	TGTGCCTGGTGTTCGCAGGGCTCTTACACTGAAGCTTTCTTT	CAWCSQGSYTEAFF
TRBV6-5	-	TRBD1	TRBJ2-5	TGTGCCAGCAGTTTTGGACAGGGGATGGGGGAGACCCAGTACTTC	CASSFGQGMGETQYF
TRBV6-1	-	TRBD2	TRBJ2-7	TGTGCCAGCAGTGAGACTAGCGGGGTCCCAGGGGACTTC	CASSETSGVPGDF
TRBV7-9	-	-	TRBJ2-7	TGTGCCAGCAGCGCCGGGGGAGGTCCCCACTCCTACGAGCAGTACTTC	CASSAGGGPHSYEQYF
TRBV29-1	-	-	TRBJ1-2	TGCAGCGTTATTGACAGTTATGGCTACACCTTC	CSVIDSYGYTF
TRBV9	once	-	TRBJ1-3	TGTGCCAGCAGCGCGGAGGCGTTTGGGACTTCCTGGGACACCATATATTTT	CASSAEAFGTSWDTIYF
TRBV30	once	TRBD1	TRBJ1-4	TGTGCCTGGAGCGGAGGGCCGGGACAGAATAATGAAAAACTGTTTTTT	CAWSGGPGQNNEKLFF
TRBV27	-	-	TRBJ2-7	TGTGCCAGCGGACAGAGCTACGAGCAGTACTTC	CASGQSYEQYF
TRBV4-1	-	-	TRBJ2-3	TGCGCCAGCAGCCAAGGGCTGGGCAGCACAGATACGCAGTATTTT	CASSQGLGSTDTQYF
TRBV28	-	TRBD1	TRBJ2-3	TGTGCCAGCAGTTCCTCGGCTTACGGGCGGGACAGGGTTATGGATACGCAGTATTTT	CASSSSAYGRDRVMDTQYF
TRBV12-3/TRBV12-4	-	TRBD2	TRBJ2-1	TGTGCCAGCGAAATCGGGACTAACAATGAGCAGTTCTTC	CASEIGTNNEQFF
TRBV5-1	-	-	TRBJ1-2	TGCGCCAGCAGCTTGACGGGAGCTGACTATGGCTACACCTTC	CASSLTGADYGYTF
TRBV15	-	TRBD1	TRBJ1-2	TGTGCCACCAGCAGACCCTCAGGGACAGGGCTCTATGGCTACACCTTC	CATSRPSGTGLYGYTF